The 10 T cell receptor beta chains below all came from one sample that was sequenced in a study of cytomegalovirus exposure and HLA in healthy donors. Measured with immunoSEQ multiplex PCR; TCRdb has only the in-frame clones, and not every one. The sample contains around 34,000 clones, roughly 93% of which appear only once. Specimen: PBMCs. These receptors were collected from a man between 18 and 35 years old in good health and CMV-seronegative.

The J gene is TRBJ2-1, the V gene TRBV4-1; D is unresolved. V lost 1 base, J lost 8 bases, and 12 bases lay in between. The CDR3 runs 14 residues. Germline values: CDR1 MGHRA, CDR2 YSYEKL. CDR3 loop: CASSQVGQTDEQFF. The CDR3 DNA is TGCGCCAGCAGCCAAGTGGGCCAGACGGATGAGCAGTTCTTC.

CDR3 in amino acids: CASSGTSGSVDEQFF. As DNA, the CDR3 is TGTGCCAGCAGTGGGACTAGCGGGAGTGTAGATGAGCAGTTCTTC. The chain uses TRBV6-4 and TRBJ2-1; TRBD2 aligns across 13 bases. This CDR3 is 15 amino acids long. Germline trimming cut 4 bases from V and 8 bases from J; bases unmatched to any gene: 5. Germline CDR1 reads MRHNA; CDR2 reads SNTAGT.

This chain joins TRBV11-2 and TRBJ2-2; 11 bases align to TRBD2. CDR3 length: 16 amino acids. The V gene end was trimmed by 5 bases and the J gene end by 4 bases; junction bases not matched to a gene: 6. CDR1 is SGHAT and CDR2 is FQNNGV in the germline V gene. The CDR3 reads CASSPLGLAGTGELFF. In nucleotides, the CDR3 is TGTGCCAGCAGCCCCCTCGGACTAGCGGGCACCGGGGAGCTGTTTTTT.

CDR3 loop: CASSKAGEEKLFF. In nucleotides, the CDR3 is TGTGCCAGCAGTAAAGCAGGGGAGGAAAAACTGTTTTTT. The chain carries TRBV5-4 and TRBJ1-4, with D possibly matching TRBD1 (6 bases). The V gene lost 5 bases and the J gene lost 8 bases, with 13 bases spanning the gap. The germline V gene encodes CDR1 SGHNT and CDR2 YYREEE (reference sequence). CDR3 length: 13 amino acids.

This chain links TRBV29-1 with TRBJ2-1; 9 bases agree with TRBD1. CDR1 is SQVTM and CDR2 is ANQGSEA in the germline V gene. This CDR3 is built from 13 residues. The J segment lost 12 bases and the V segment lost 1 base, leaving 7 bases of the junction unmatched. CDR3 loop: CSVEAGQGSGQFF. CDR3 coding DNA: TGCAGCGTTGAAGCCGGACAGGGGAGCGGGCAGTTCTTC.

In DNA, the CDR3 is TGTGCCAGCTCACCACGCACCCTGGAGCGAGGTAGTGCTGAAGCTTTCTTT. Protein product: CASSPRTLERGSAEAFF. J is TRBJ1-1 and V is TRBV18, with D hard to call. V dropped 1 base and J dropped 6 bases, with 21 bases sitting between them. The CDR3 covers 17 residues. Germline values: CDR1 KGHSH, CDR2 LQKENI.

The CDR3 sequence: CASSLVQGYEQYF. The DNA for the CDR3 is TGCGCCAGCAGCTTGGTTCAGGGCTACGAGCAGTACTTC. This chain connects TRBV5-1 to TRBJ2-7; possible D gene TRBD1, 5 bases. CDR1 is SGHRS and CDR2 is YFSETQ in the germline V gene. V lost 0 bases and J 3 bases, leaving 7 bases between the germline ends. The CDR3 runs 13 residues.

On this clone itself: Germline and junction disagree at one end, which may indicate a read error. The chain links TRBV5-1 to TRBJ2-7; possibly TRBD2 for D (5 bases). The CDR3 contains 12 residues. CDR1 and CDR2 from the germline V gene are SGHRS and YFSETQ. CDR3 in DNA: TGTGCCAGCAGCCGGAGCGGCTACGAGCAGTACTTC. This translates into CASSRSGYEQYF.

The rearrangement joins TRBV29-1 to TRBJ2-3; the match to TRBD2 covers 11 bases. The CDR3 is made up of 16 amino acids. V gave up 4 bases and J gave up 4 bases; unmatched junction bases: 10. Per germline, CDR1 SQVTM and CDR2 ANQGSEA. The chain's CDR3 is CSVGVAGGPGADTQYF. CDR3 sequence (DNA): TGCAGCGTTGGTGTAGCGGGGGGGCCGGGGGCAGATACGCAGTATTTT.

The J gene is TRBJ1-2, the V gene TRBV15; 7 bases align to TRBD1. This CDR3 is built from 14 residues. The germline gives CDR1 LNHNV, CDR2 YYDKDF (reference sequence). V gave up 2 bases and J gave up 8 bases; unmatched junction bases: 8. The CDR3 here is CATSRIRDREGYTF. CDR3 DNA: TGTGCCACCAGCAGAATCCGGGACAGAGAAGGCTACACCTTC.